The clone carrying this T cell receptor beta chain rates as medium-sized (0.01 to 0.1%). This sample is part of a study of preoperative IRX-2 immunotherapy in early breast cancer. Treatment described: preoperative locoregional IRX-2 cytokine immunotherapy. Patients received preoperative, locoregional IRX-2 cytokine immunotherapy in a phase Ib study. The protocol was immunoSEQ multiplex PCR, while the TCRdb copy is restricted to in-frame clones and leaves out a portion. The sample gives 40,000 to 50,000 clones, around three quarters of which show up once; more than 0.9% is in the top ten. This CDR3 region has 15 residues. Trimming took 4 bases from V and 1 from J, leaving 13 bases between them. Germline lookup yields CDR1 KGHSH and CDR2 LQKENI.

The chain is built from TRBV18 and TRBJ1-2; D is possibly TRBD1 (5 bases). The specimen comprised tumor tissue, sampled after IRX-2 immunotherapy. This TCR derives from a human donor with breast cancer. The CDR3, as DNA: TGTGCCAGCTCACTAACAGGAGGTGGTAACTATGGCTACACCTTC. Translating gives CASSLTGGGNYGYTF.